The 32 T cell receptor beta chains listed next were all sequenced from one sample in a study of blood T cells in healthy people across ages. PCR was performed a second time for about 7 to 12 cycles using a sample-barcoded 5' primer and a J-beta primer mix. TCRdb reanalysed the 5' RACE reads using MiXCR and keeps one entry per CDR3 protein. Of roughly 700,000 distinct CDR3 sequences in the sample, around 48% were seen once. Sequencing was done on a sample of blood. These receptors were obtained from a woman aged 55-70 years in good health.

This clonotype was found once. The chain has TRBV19 and TRBJ2-4, with D uncertain. The CDR3 contains 12 residues. Germline lookup yields CDR1 LNHDA and CDR2 SQIVND (reference sequence). V was shortened by 3 bases and J by 9 bases, with 9 bases between the two germline ends. In nucleotides, the CDR3 is TGTGCCAGTAGTATCCGTTCTGGCATTCAGTACTTC. It encodes CASSIRSGIQYF.

The chain couples TRBV20-1 to TRBJ2-1; 11 nucleotides line up with TRBD1. The CDR3 length is 16 residues. V dropped 5 bases and J dropped 3; count of bases not matched to a gene: 9. Per germline, CDR1 DFQATT and CDR2 SNEGSKA (reference sequence). Written as DNA, the CDR3 is TGCAGTGCTCTTGGACAGGGGGCGTCTCTCTACAATGAGCAGTTCTTC. Protein: CSALGQGASLYNEQFF.

CDR3 in amino acids: CSARQSEAFF. DNA of the CDR3: TGCAGTGCTAGACAGAGTGAAGCTTTCTTT. The chain couples TRBV20-1 to TRBJ1-1; D not resolved. This CDR3 has 10 residues. Germline lookup yields CDR1 DFQATT and CDR2 SNEGSKA (reference sequence). V was trimmed by 2 bases and J by 7 bases, leaving 5 bases between them.

This clonotype was picked up a small number of times. This sequence joins TRBV28 and TRBJ2-5, with D perhaps matching TRBD2 (7 bases). CDR1 is MDHEN and CDR2 is SYDVKM in the germline V gene. Trimming left V 3 bases short and J 5 bases short, with 10 bases between. This CDR3 is 13 amino acids long. Here the CDR3 DNA reads TGTGCCAGCAGTTTCGGGGGGCGCGAGACCCAGTACTTC. It specifies CASSFGGRETQYF.

The V and J genes are TRBV12-3 or TRBV12-4 and TRBJ2-5, with a tentative D call TRBD1 (5 bases). The CDR3 spans 10 residues. The ends were cut back, 9 bases at V and 11 bases at J, with 13 bases in the middle. The CDR3 loop is CASQDNEQYF. CDR3 DNA: TGTGCCAGTCAGGACAATGAGCAGTACTTC.

This clonotype has more than one count but fewer than ten. The chain joins TRBV6-6 to TRBJ2-7; 7 positions agree with TRBD1. V gave up 6 bases and J gave up 3 bases; unmatched junction bases: 8. The CDR3 spans 14 residues. CDR1 and CDR2 (germline): MNHNY, SVGAGI (reference sequence). DNA of the CDR3: TGTGCCAGCAGCCATACGGGACAGAACTACGAGCAGTACTTC. It codes for CASSHTGQNYEQYF.

The chain employs TRBV20-1 and TRBJ2-3; maybe TRBD2 (5 bases). Trimming stripped 6 bases from V and 4 bases from J, with 14 bases between. CDR3 length equals 13 residues. Germline V lookup: CDR1 DFQATT, CDR2 SNEGSKA (reference sequence). CDR3 in amino acids: CSARPLASDTQYF. The CDR3 DNA follows: TGCAGTGCGCGCCCCTTAGCGTCAGATACGCAGTATTTT.

J is TRBJ1-1 and V is TRBV5-6, with a weak D call TRBD1 (5 bases). Per germline, CDR1 SGHDT and CDR2 YYEEEE. There are 15 residues in the CDR3. Trimming pared 0 bases from V and 1 base from J, leaving 10 bases between. The CDR3 DNA sequence: TGTGCCAGCAGCTTGGGGACACTTCAGAACACTGAAGCTTTCTTT. As protein: CASSLGTLQNTEAFF.

V usage is TRBV5-1 and J usage is TRBJ2-1, with 9 bases lining up with TRBD2. V was pared by 2 bases and J by 5 bases, with 8 bases of the junction left unmatched. From germline, CDR1 is SGHRS and CDR2 YFSETQ. The CDR3 contains 16 residues. CDR3 coding DNA: TGCGCCAGCAGCTTTAGCGGGGGTGGATCCAACAATGAGCAGTTCTTC. Protein product: CASSFSGGGSNNEQFF.

The V and J genes are TRBV5-1 and TRBJ2-3; D gene ambiguous. V gave up 4 bases and J gave up 0 bases, with 18 bases separating them. Per the germline V gene, CDR1 is SGHRS and CDR2 is YFSETQ. The CDR3 is 17 residues long. CDR3 loop: CASSLESHRASTDTQYF. In DNA, the CDR3 is TGCGCCAGCAGCCTGGAGTCACACCGAGCTAGCACAGATACGCAGTATTTT.

This clonotype was recorded at least ten times. The chain uses TRBV18 and TRBJ2-3, with D maybe TRBD2 (5 bases). V lost 3 bases and J lost 5, with 18 bases in between. The CDR3 is made up of 16 amino acids. Germline V lookup: CDR1 KGHSH, CDR2 LQKENI. CDR3 sequence reads: CASSPAGGQARDTQYF. In DNA form, the CDR3 reads TGTGCCAGCTCACCGGCGGGTGGGCAGGCACGAGATACGCAGTATTTT.

The chain combines TRBV27 with TRBJ2-5; 9 nucleotides match TRBD2. V shed 6 bases, J shed 5 bases, and the junction held 16 bases outside the gene matches. The CDR3 is 17 amino acids. Germline values: CDR1 MNHEY, CDR2 SMNVEV (reference sequence). DNA of the CDR3: TGTGCCAGCAGACTTAGCTGGGTTAGCGGGAGAGGGGAGACCCAGTACTTC. Translation gives CASRLSWVSGRGETQYF.

A single count supports this clonotype. The chain employs TRBV5-1 and TRBJ2-5, with D perhaps matching TRBD2 (5 bases). The J call could be wrong; TRBJ2-7 is a better fit for the DNA end. The CDR3 extends over 14 amino acids. The germline V gene has CDR1 SGHRS and CDR2 YFSETQ. CDR3 in DNA: TGCGCCAGCAGCCCGGGGTGGCAGGTCTACGAGCAGTACTTC. Protein sequence: CASSPGWQVYEQYF.

In its sample, this clonotype was seen a few times. V is TRBV10-3 and J is TRBJ2-7; D is perhaps TRBD1 or TRBD2 (5 bases each). The CDR3 consists of 15 residues. Trimming shortened V by 9 bases and J by 0 bases, and 18 bases separated the two germline ends. Germline CDR1 ENHRY, CDR2 SYGVKD. The CDR3 is CAIKGPSGSSYEQYF. CDR3 bases: TGTGCCATTAAGGGACCGAGCGGTTCCTCCTACGAGCAGTACTTC.

In its sample, this clonotype was seen many times. The CDR3 region has the DNA TGCAGCGGCCTAGAGGGACTAGCGGGACCCACGCAGTATTTT. It yields the protein CSGLEGLAGPTQYF. The chain couples TRBV29-1 to TRBJ2-3; 13 bases match TRBD2. V lost 7 bases, J lost 9 bases, and 10 bases stayed unmatched. The CDR3 has 14 residues. CDR1 and CDR2 from the germline V gene are SQVTM and ANQGSEA.

The chain has TRBV6-2 or TRBV6-3 and TRBJ2-1; D perhaps matches TRBD1 (6 bases). V dropped 2 bases and J dropped 7 bases, with 12 bases sitting between them. Germline V gene sequence: CDR1 MNHEY, CDR2 SVGEGT. The CDR3 loop spans 14 amino acids. Here the CDR3 DNA reads TGTGCCAGCAGTTACCAAGACAGGTTGAATGAGCAGTTCTTC. This gives the protein CASSYQDRLNEQFF.

In the case of this clonotype: A read error may be the cause here, since a much bigger clone is one base away. The chain is built from TRBV10-3 and TRBJ1-6, with D tentatively TRBD1 (5 bases). The length of the CDR3 is 15 residues. From germline, CDR1 is ENHRY and CDR2 SYGVKD. The CDR3 sequence: CAISVQDVGTSPPHF. CDR3 sequence (DNA): TGTGCCATCAGTGTTCAGGACGTTGGGACCTCACCCCCCCACTTT.

This chain joins TRBV12-3 or TRBV12-4 and TRBJ2-4; 11 bases fit TRBD2. The CDR3 consists of 17 residues. V trimming: 4 bases; J trimming: 0 bases; junction bases outside the gene matches: 5. The CDR3: CASSSPGLAVAKNIQYF. The CDR3 DNA reads as TGTGCCAGCAGTTCCCCGGGACTAGCGGTAGCCAAAAACATTCAGTACTTC.

The rearrangement joins TRBV7-2 to TRBJ2-5; weak D call: TRBD2 (5 bases). This CDR3 has 12 amino acids. Trimming took off 3 bases at V and 11 bases at J, with 13 bases between the two ends. CDR1 is SGHTA, CDR2 FQGNSA, per germline. DNA for the CDR3: TGTGCCAGCAGCTTCAGACTAACCTATCAGTACTTC. Translated, it gives CASSFRLTYQYF.

The CDR3: CASSLTPRGTDTQYF. CDR3 in DNA: TGTGCCAGCAGCTTGACCCCTCGGGGCACAGATACGCAGTATTTT. V usage is TRBV11-1 and J usage is TRBJ2-3; no reliable D call. V was trimmed by 3 bases and J by 1 base, leaving 11 bases between them. The CDR3 totals 15 residues. Germline-derived CDR1 and CDR2 are SGHAT and FQDESV (reference sequence). The variable domain in full, with the rest retrieved from reference TRBV11-1 and TRBJ2-3, is EAEVAQSPRYKITEKSQAVAFWCDPISGHATLYWYRQILGQGPELLVQFQDESVVDDSQLPKDRFSAERLKGVDSTLKIQPAELGDSAMYLCASSLTPRGTDTQYFGPGTRLTVL.

This clonotype was counted between two and nine times. The V gene is TRBV5-5, the J gene TRBJ2-5; D is perhaps TRBD1 (6 bases). Germline CDR1 reads SGHKS; CDR2 reads YYEKEE (reference sequence). This CDR3 contains 15 residues. The V and J ends lost 5 bases and 0 bases respectively, with 14 bases between them. The CDR3 loop reads CASRPGQLYQETQYF. CDR3 DNA: TGTGCCAGCAGGCCTGGACAGCTGTACCAAGAGACCCAGTACTTC.

The chain combines TRBV6-5 with TRBJ1-5, with 9 bases that match TRBD1. CDR3 length: 15 residues. Per the germline V gene, CDR1 is MNHEY and CDR2 is SVGAGI. V lost 5 bases to trimming and J lost 6 bases; unmatched junction nucleotides: 8. CDR3 loop: CASSRQGVRGQPQHF. The DNA of the CDR3 is TGTGCCAGCAGTCGACAGGGGGTTAGGGGTCAGCCCCAGCATTTT.

This clonotype has more than one count but fewer than ten. This chain connects TRBV28 to TRBJ2-6, with 7 positions matching TRBD2. The J segment lost 0 bases and the V segment lost 6 bases, leaving 11 bases of the junction unmatched. The CDR3 totals 18 residues. CDR1 is MDHEN and CDR2 is SYDVKM in the germline V gene. The CDR3 is CASSPRLALSSGANVLTF. For the CDR3, the DNA is TGTGCCAGCAGCCCGAGACTAGCCCTGAGCTCTGGGGCCAACGTCCTGACTTTC.

The chain is built from TRBV9 and TRBJ2-1; maybe TRBD2 (5 bases). CDR1 is SGDLS and CDR2 is YYNGEE in the germline V gene. The CDR3 runs to 16 residues. Trimming removed 4 bases at V and 5 bases at J, with 19 bases between. CDR3 bases: TGTGCCAGCAGCCCCAGGATTGGAGCGGTGAACAATGAGCAGTTCTTC. As protein: CASSPRIGAVNNEQFF.

This clonotype appeared a few times. V usage is TRBV29-1 and J usage is TRBJ1-1; TRBD1 matches at 7 bases. Per germline, CDR1 SQVTM and CDR2 ANQGSEA. The V segment lost 8 bases and the J segment 6 bases; nucleotides outside the gene matches: 3. The CDR3 spans 10 residues. CDR3 residues: CSTGEPEAFF. CDR3 sequence (DNA): TGCAGCACAGGGGAGCCTGAAGCTTTCTTT.

The chain has TRBV20-1 and TRBJ2-3; weak D call: TRBD2 (5 bases). Germline V CDR1 and CDR2: DFQATT, SNEGSKA (reference sequence). This CDR3 contains 18 residues. The V and J ends lost 3 bases and 10 bases respectively, with 32 bases between them. CDR3 sequence: CSARALIAQEGGAKAQYF. Here the CDR3 DNA reads TGCAGTGCTAGGGCCCTTATAGCCCAGGAAGGAGGCGCCAAGGCGCAGTATTTT.

This chain links TRBV5-1 with TRBJ1-1, with no clear D. The CDR3 consists of 14 residues. Trimming shortened V by 0 bases and J by 1 base, and 7 bases separated the two germline ends. Germline V gene data show CDR1 as SGHRS and CDR2 as YFSETQ. CDR3 loop: CASSLADTNTEAFF. DNA for the CDR3: TGCGCCAGCAGCTTGGCCGACACGAACACTGAAGCTTTCTTT.

V gene TRBV2 combines with J gene TRBJ2-3; TRBD2 agrees at 10 bases. The germline V gene has CDR1 SNHLY and CDR2 FYNNEI. CDR3 length equals 15 residues. The junction had 11 bases not matched to a gene; V was cut back by 7 bases and J by 7 bases. The CDR3 DNA follows: TGTGCCAGCACTCAAGCGGGAGGGCCGGGGCATACGCAGTATTTT. Translation gives CASTQAGGPGHTQYF. The full variable domain, rest sourced from reference TRBV2 and TRBJ2-3, is EPEVTQTPSHQVTQMGQEVILRCVPISNHLYFYWYRQILGQKVEFLVSFYNNEISEKSEIFDDQFSVERPDGSNFTLKIRSTKLEDSAMYFCASTQAGGPGHTQYFGPGTRLTVL.

The chain carries TRBV12-3 or TRBV12-4 and TRBJ2-1, with D perhaps TRBD2 (6 bases). V was cut by 3 bases and J by 4 bases, with 16 bases left in between. CDR3 size: 16 residues. This CDR3 reads CASSLEPGLPYNEQFF. The CDR3, as DNA: TGTGCCAGCAGTTTGGAACCGGGACTGCCATACAATGAGCAGTTCTTC.

This clonotype was detected only a few times. The chain employs TRBV12-3 or TRBV12-4 and TRBJ2-4, with TRBD1 matching over 11 bases. V lost 5 bases to trimming and J lost 4 bases; unmatched junction nucleotides: 1. The CDR3 sequence is 14 residues long. The CDR3 here is CASSGDRGKNIQYF. The DNA of the CDR3 is TGTGCCAGCAGTGGGGACAGGGGGAAAAACATTCAGTACTTC.

The rearrangement uses TRBV5-1 and TRBJ1-1; the D gene is possibly TRBD1 (6 bases). Per germline, CDR1 SGHRS and CDR2 YFSETQ. The ends were cut back, 5 bases at V and 1 base at J, with 12 bases in the middle. The CDR3 runs to 14 residues. The DNA of the CDR3 is TGCGCCAGCAGACGGGACACTAAGAACACTGAAGCTTTCTTT. Translating gives CASRRDTKNTEAFF. Using reference TRBV5-1 and TRBJ1-1 for the parts outside the CDR3, the full variable domain is KAGVTQTPRYLIKTRGQQVTLSCSPISGHRSVSWYQQTPGQGLQFLFEYFSETQRNKGNFPGRFSGRQFSNSRSEMNVSTLELGDSALYLCASRRDTKNTEAFFGQGTRLTVV.

The chain links TRBV7-2 to TRBJ2-5; a possible D gene is TRBD2 (6 bases). CDR1 and CDR2 (germline): SGHTA, FQGNSA. Trimming took 5 bases from V and 11 from J, leaving 21 bases between them. This CDR3 region has 14 residues. This chain's CDR3 is CASSPNTLVREQYF. In nucleotides, the CDR3 is TGTGCCAGCAGCCCTAATACGCTAGTTCGGGAGCAGTACTTC. Full variable domain (rest looked up from reference TRBV7-2 and TRBJ2-5): GAGVSQSPSNKVTEKGKDVELRCDPISGHTALYWYRQSLGQGLEFLIYFQGNSAPDKSGLPSDRFSAERTGGSVSTLTIQRTQQEDSAVYLCASSPNTLVREQYFGPGTRLLVL.